These 9 T cell receptor beta chains share one sample of origin, sequenced in a study of cytomegalovirus exposure and HLA in healthy donors (dated by TCRdb to about 2017). The library was made by the immunoSEQ multiplex PCR assay. In TCRdb, the immuneACCESS table is reduced to in-frame sequences with V and J assigned. These tables do not hold every clone; where another copy was compared, an unresolved V gene accounts for under half, and the others remain unexplained. Within this sample are around 250,000 clones, with 85% to 90% of them counted one time only. The leading ten clones occupy roughly 0.4% of the sample. The sample consisted of PBMCs. These receptors were taken from a woman aged 18-29 years in good health and CMV-seronegative.

The chain employs TRBV5-1 and TRBJ2-2; TRBD1 is a possible D gene (5 bases). The CDR3 is 14 amino acids. Germline loops: CDR1 SGHRS, CDR2 YFSETQ. Trimming took off 3 bases at V and 3 bases at J, with 9 bases between the two ends. The CDR3 DNA reads as TGCGCCAGCAGCTCCCGCAGGGACACCGGGGAGCTGTTTTTT. Translating it yields CASSSRRDTGELFF.

The chain uses TRBV7-9 and TRBJ2-1, with 8 bases lining up with TRBD2. V lost 3 bases, J lost 7 bases, and 11 bases stayed unmatched. CDR3 length: 16 amino acids. Germline V lookup: CDR1 SEHNR, CDR2 FQNEAQ (reference sequence). CDR3 sequence (DNA): TGTGCCAGCAGCTTGGGGCAAGTAGCGGGGTTAAATGAGCAGTTCTTC. This sequence encodes CASSLGQVAGLNEQFF.

The chain combines TRBV18 with TRBJ2-7; the D gene is possibly TRBD1 (6 bases). V gave up 3 bases and J gave up 2 bases, with 11 bases separating them. CDR1 KGHSH and CDR2 LQKENI come from the germline V gene. This CDR3 is built from 14 residues. The CDR3 loop reads CASSPNRDTYEQYV. As DNA, the CDR3 is TGTGCCAGCTCACCCAACCGGGACACCTACGAGCAGTACGTC.

The chain couples TRBV5-1 to TRBJ2-3; 7 bases line up with TRBD1. Germline V gene sequence: CDR1 SGHRS, CDR2 YFSETQ. This CDR3 is built from 16 residues. After removal of 3 bases from V and 1 base from J, the junction contained 8 bases not matched to a gene. The CDR3 nucleotides read TGCGCCAGCAGCTCGTATGACAGGGCGGGCACAGATACGCAGTATTTT. Translated, it gives CASSSYDRAGTDTQYF.

The chain joins TRBV19 to TRBJ2-7; 8 nucleotides match TRBD2. Germline V gene data show CDR1 as LNHDA and CDR2 as SQIVND (reference sequence). The CDR3 has 15 residues. V lost 2 bases to trimming and J lost 0 bases; unmatched junction nucleotides: 3. DNA for the CDR3: TGTGCCAGTAGTATACAGCGGGGGAGCTCCTACGAGCAGTACTTC. Its protein product is CASSIQRGSSYEQYF.

The rearrangement joins TRBV7-3 to TRBJ2-2; 7 positions match TRBD1. Germline CDR1 and CDR2: SGHTA and FQGTGA. This CDR3 is built from 14 residues. The trim removed 5 bases at V and 5 bases at J, leaving 5 bases unmatched. The CDR3 nucleotides are TGTGCCAGCAGCCCCGGGACAGCTACCGGGGAGCTGTTTTTT. It is translated as CASSPGTATGELFF.

The chain recombines TRBV30 with TRBJ2-7; 8 bases agree with TRBD2. The CDR3 contains 13 residues. The germline gives CDR1 GTSNPN, CDR2 SVGIG (reference sequence). V shed 4 bases and J 5 bases; nucleotides not matched to a gene: 7. The CDR3: CAWIGSGDNEQYF. The CDR3 nucleotides read TGTGCCTGGATAGGTAGCGGGGACAACGAGCAGTACTTC. Full variable domain (outside the CDR3, taken from reference TRBV30 and TRBJ2-7): SQTIHQWPATLVQPVGSPLSLECTVEGTSNPNLYWYRQAAGRGLQLLFYSVGIGQISSEVPQNLSASRPQDRQFILSSKKLLLSDSGFYLCAWIGSGDNEQYFGPGTRLTVT.

This clone appeared a few times. The chain joins TRBV5-1 to TRBJ1-2, with D unresolved. V was cut by 0 bases and J by 4 bases, with 7 bases left in between. The germline V gene encodes CDR1 SGHRS and CDR2 YFSETQ. This CDR3 region has 13 residues. CDR3 in DNA: TGCGCCAGCAGCTTGGAAGTAGCCTATGGCTACACCTTC. Amino acids: CASSLEVAYGYTF.

This clone came up once. The chain's CDR3 is CASSPFAGGANTEAFF. As DNA, the CDR3 is TGCGCCAGCAGCCCCTTCGCAGGGGGCGCGAACACTGAAGCTTTCTTT. This chain uses TRBV4-1 with TRBJ1-1, with 8 bases that match TRBD1. The CDR3 length is 16 residues. Looked up from germline, CDR1 is MGHRA and CDR2 is YSYEKL. V dropped 4 bases and J dropped 1; count of bases not matched to a gene: 8.